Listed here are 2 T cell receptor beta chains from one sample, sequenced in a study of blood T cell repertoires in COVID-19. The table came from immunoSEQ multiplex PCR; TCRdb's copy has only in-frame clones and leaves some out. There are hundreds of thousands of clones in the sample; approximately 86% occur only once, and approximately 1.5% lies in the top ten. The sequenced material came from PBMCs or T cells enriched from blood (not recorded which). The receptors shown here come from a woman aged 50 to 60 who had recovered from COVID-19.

The CDR3 coding sequence is TGTGCCACCAGTGATCCAAGCGGGAGGCAGGATGAGCAGTTCTTC. Protein sequence: CATSDPSGRQDEQFF. This chain links TRBV24-1 with TRBJ2-1; 9 bases map to TRBD2. V was pared by 3 bases and J by 8 bases, with 7 bases of the junction left unmatched. Germline V gene sequence: CDR1 KGHDR, CDR2 SFDVKD. The CDR3 is 15 residues long.

The chain's CDR3 is CASSTADRDNSPLHF. The DNA for the CDR3 is TGTGCCAGCAGCACAGCAGACAGGGATAATTCACCCCTCCACTTT. The V and J genes are TRBV28 and TRBJ1-6, with 7 positions matching TRBD1. The CDR3 has 15 residues. V lost 6 bases, J lost 5 bases, and 7 bases stayed unmatched. The germline CDR1 and CDR2 sequences are MDHEN and SYDVKM.